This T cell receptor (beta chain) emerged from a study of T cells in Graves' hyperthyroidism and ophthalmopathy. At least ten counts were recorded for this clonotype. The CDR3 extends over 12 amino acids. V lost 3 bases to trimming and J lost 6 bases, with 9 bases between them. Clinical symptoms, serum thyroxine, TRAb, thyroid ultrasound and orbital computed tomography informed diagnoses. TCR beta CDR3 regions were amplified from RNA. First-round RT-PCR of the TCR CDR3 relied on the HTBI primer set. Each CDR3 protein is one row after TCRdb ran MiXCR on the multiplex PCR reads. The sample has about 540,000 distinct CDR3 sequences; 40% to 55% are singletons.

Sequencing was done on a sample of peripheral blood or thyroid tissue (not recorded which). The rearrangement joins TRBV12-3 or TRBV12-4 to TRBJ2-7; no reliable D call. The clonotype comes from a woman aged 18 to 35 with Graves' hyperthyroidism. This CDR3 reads CASSLAVGEQYF. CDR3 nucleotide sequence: TGTGCCAGCAGTTTGGCGGTTGGCGAGCAGTACTTC.